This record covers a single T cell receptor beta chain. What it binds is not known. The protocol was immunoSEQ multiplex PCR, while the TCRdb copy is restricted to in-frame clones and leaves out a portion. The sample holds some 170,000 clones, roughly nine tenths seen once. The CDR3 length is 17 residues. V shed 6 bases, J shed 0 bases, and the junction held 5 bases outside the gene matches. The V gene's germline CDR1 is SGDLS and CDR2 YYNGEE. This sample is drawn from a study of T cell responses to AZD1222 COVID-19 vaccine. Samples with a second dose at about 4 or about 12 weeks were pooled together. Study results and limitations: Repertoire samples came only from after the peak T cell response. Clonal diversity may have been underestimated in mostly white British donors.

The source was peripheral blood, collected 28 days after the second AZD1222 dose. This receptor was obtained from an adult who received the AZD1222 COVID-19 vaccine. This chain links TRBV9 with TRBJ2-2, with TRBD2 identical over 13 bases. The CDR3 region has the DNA TGTGCCAGCACCGCTGGGACTAGCGGGGCGAACACCGGGGAGCTGTTTTTT. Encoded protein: CASTAGTSGANTGELFF.